The next 26 T cell receptor beta chains were all read from a single sample in a study of blood T cell repertoires in COVID-19. TCRdb keeps only in-frame clones here, not all; method: immunoSEQ multiplex PCR. Of 200,000 to 300,000 clones listed, less than 90% are singletons. Sequencing was carried out using peripheral blood. The source is a man in his 60s with acute or convalescent COVID-19.

This clone was detected only once. J is TRBJ1-3 and V is TRBV4-1; no reliable D call. The CDR3 covers 16 residues. Germline lookup yields CDR1 MGHRA and CDR2 YSYEKL. Trimming removed 0 bases from V and 0 bases from J, with 9 bases in between. The CDR3 DNA reads as TGCGCCAGCAGCCAAGATAGAAGAGGCTCTGGAAACACCATATATTTT. Translation: CASSQDRRGSGNTIYF.

CDR3 residues: CASSYGGRIETQYF. CDR3 sequence (DNA): TGTGCCAGTAGTTATGGGGGGAGGATAGAGACCCAGTACTTC. The V call is TRBV19, the J call TRBJ2-5; D possibly corresponds to TRBD2 (6 bases). V shed 5 bases and J shed 4 bases, with 14 bases lying between them. Germline V gene sequence: CDR1 LNHDA, CDR2 SQIVND (reference sequence). The CDR3 length is 14 residues.

The V gene is TRBV7-8, the J gene TRBJ2-5; D remains ambiguous. This CDR3 spans 14 amino acids. The V gene lost 4 bases and the J gene lost 0 bases, with 9 bases spanning the gap. CDR1 SGHVS and CDR2 FQNEAQ come from the germline V gene. In nucleotides, the CDR3 is TGTGCCAGCAGCTCACACGACAACCAAGAGACCCAGTACTTC. Amino acids: CASSSHDNQETQYF.

The rearrangement uses TRBV24-1 and TRBJ2-3; 9 positions agree with TRBD1. The CDR3 sequence is 13 residues long. Germline assignment: CDR1 KGHDR and CDR2 SFDVKD. CDR3 coding DNA: TGTGCGTACCGGGACAGGGCCCCAGATACGCAGTATTTT. This gives the protein CAYRDRAPDTQYF.

The gene calls are TRBV13 and TRBJ1-6, with 11 bases aligning to TRBD1. The CDR3 is made up of 18 amino acids. V lost 0 bases, J lost 2 bases, and 3 bases stayed unmatched. The germline gives CDR1 PRHDT, CDR2 FYEKMQ (reference sequence). As DNA, the CDR3 is TGTGCCAGCAGCTTAGGGATGGGACAGGGGGCCTATAATTCACCCCTCCACTTT. It yields the protein CASSLGMGQGAYNSPLHF.

V usage is TRBV14 and J usage is TRBJ2-1, with D unresolved. V dropped 1 base and J dropped 8 bases, with 9 bases sitting between them. Germline-derived CDR1 and CDR2 are SGHDN and FVKESK. CDR3 length: 13 amino acids. CDR3 residues: CASSQVQVDEQFF. The CDR3 coding sequence is TGTGCCAGCAGCCAAGTCCAGGTCGATGAGCAGTTCTTC.

The table lists this clone with a few counts. The chain couples TRBV15 to TRBJ1-2; D call uncertain. The ends were cut back, 0 bases at V and 4 bases at J, with 9 bases in the middle. The CDR3 runs to 14 residues. Germline V lookup: CDR1 LNHNV, CDR2 YYDKDF (reference sequence). The DNA of the CDR3 is TGTGCCACCAGCAGAGATCCTGAGGTCTATGGCTACACCTTC. Protein: CATSRDPEVYGYTF.

This clone appeared once. V usage is TRBV18 and J usage is TRBJ1-4, with 9 bases aligning to TRBD1. The CDR3 totals 16 residues. Germline loops: CDR1 KGHSH, CDR2 LQKENI. The V segment lost 2 bases and the J segment 6 bases; nucleotides outside the gene matches: 7. The CDR3 spells CASSPITGTGYEKLFF. The CDR3 DNA reads TGTGCCAGCTCACCAATAACGGGGACAGGGTATGAAAAACTGTTTTTT. Together with reference TRBV18 and TRBJ1-4, the CDR3 gives the full variable domain: NAGVMQNPRHLVRRRGQEARLRCSPMKGHSHVYWYRQLPEEGLKFMVYLQKENIIDESGMPKERFSAEFPKEGPSILRIQQVVRGDSAAYFCASSPITGTGYEKLFFGSGTQLSVL.

This sequence joins TRBV15 and TRBJ2-7, with TRBD1 matching over 7 bases. The ends lost 1 base at V and 3 bases at J; junction bases unmatched: 6. The germline V gene has CDR1 LNHNV and CDR2 YYDKDF (reference sequence). The CDR3 spans 15 residues. The CDR3 here is CATSRVEGQDYEQYF. CDR3 coding DNA: TGTGCCACCAGCAGAGTCGAAGGACAGGACTACGAGCAGTACTTC.

CDR3 in amino acids: CATCPRGFMNTEAFF. For the CDR3, the DNA is TGTGCCACTTGCCCACGAGGATTCATGAACACTGAAGCTTTCTTT. The V call is TRBV6-5, the J call TRBJ1-1; D is unresolved. CDR1 is MNHEY, CDR2 SVGAGI, per germline. Trimming stripped 10 bases from V and 0 bases from J, with 18 bases between. The CDR3 has 15 residues.

This clone was picked up one time. The chain uses TRBV5-1 and TRBJ1-1; no reliable D call. V lost 0 bases, J lost 0 bases, and 6 bases lay in between. CDR3 length equals 14 residues. Germline V lookup: CDR1 SGHRS, CDR2 YFSETQ. CDR3 DNA: TGCGCCAGCAGCTTGGATACGGTGAACACTGAAGCTTTCTTT. It encodes CASSLDTVNTEAFF. Supplemented by reference TRBV5-1 and TRBJ1-1, the full variable domain reads KAGVTQTPRYLIKTRGQQVTLSCSPISGHRSVSWYQQTPGQGLQFLFEYFSETQRNKGNFPGRFSGRQFSNSRSEMNVSTLELGDSALYLCASSLDTVNTEAFFGQGTRLTVV.

This clone showed up just once. The chain employs TRBV14 and TRBJ2-7; TRBD1 matches 7 bases. The CDR3 is 13 residues long. Germline CDR1 is SGHDN and CDR2 is FVKESK. V gave up 1 base and J gave up 3 bases; unmatched junction bases: 0. This chain's CDR3 is CASSQAGGYEQYF. The DNA of the CDR3 is TGTGCCAGCAGCCAAGCAGGGGGCTACGAGCAGTACTTC.

DNA for the CDR3: TGTGCCAGCAGCTTTTCAGGAGATACGCAGTATTTT. It codes for CASSFSGDTQYF. This chain links TRBV7-9 with TRBJ2-3; no clear D. The CDR3 consists of 12 residues. Per the germline V gene, CDR1 is SEHNR and CDR2 is FQNEAQ (reference sequence). Trimming shortened V by 3 bases and J by 5 bases, and 6 bases separated the two germline ends.

The chain is built from TRBV28 and TRBJ2-6; 10 nucleotides align to TRBD2. The CDR3 is 18 residues long. V was clipped by 3 bases and J by 0 bases; unmatched bases: 5. Germline V gives CDR1 MDHEN, CDR2 SYDVKM. The CDR3 sequence is CASSLRLAGLSGANVLTF. DNA for the CDR3: TGTGCCAGCAGTTTGAGACTAGCGGGCCTCTCTGGGGCCAACGTCCTGACTTTC.

This chain joins TRBV20-1 and TRBJ2-5, with D uncertain. The germline V and J ends were trimmed by 2 bases and 7 bases, with 8 bases remaining between them. Germline V CDR1 and CDR2: DFQATT, SNEGSKA (reference sequence). This CDR3 has 11 amino acids. CDR3 coding DNA: TGCAGTGCTAGAATGCCGGGGACCCAGTACTTC. This encodes CSARMPGTQYF.

This clone was found a few times. J is TRBJ2-3 and V is TRBV14; TRBD2 matches at 7 bases. The CDR3 covers 18 residues. Germline V gene data show CDR1 as SGHDN and CDR2 as FVKESK. The trim removed 0 bases at V and 1 base at J, leaving 10 bases unmatched. The CDR3 sequence: CASSQERGTTLGTDTQYF. The CDR3 DNA follows: TGTGCCAGCAGCCAAGAAAGAGGGACTACCCTGGGCACAGATACGCAGTATTTT.

This clone was seen only once. This sequence joins TRBV19 and TRBJ2-3, with TRBD1 as a possible D gene (5 bases). CDR3 size: 13 residues. The ends were cut back, 10 bases at V and 1 base at J, with 12 bases in the middle. From germline, CDR1 is LNHDA and CDR2 SQIVND (reference sequence). CDR3 sequence: CATKVGGTDTQYF. CDR3 in DNA: TGTGCCACCAAGGTAGGGGGCACAGATACGCAGTATTTT.

The chain employs TRBV10-3 and TRBJ2-3; D remains ambiguous. The V and J ends lost 4 bases and 2 bases respectively, with 10 bases between them. From germline, CDR1 is ENHRY and CDR2 SYGVKD. The CDR3 spans 14 residues. This chain's CDR3 is CAISVRQNTDTQYF. The CDR3 region has the DNA TGTGCCATCAGTGTGCGGCAAAACACAGATACGCAGTATTTT.

The chain is built from TRBV5-5 and TRBJ2-1; D is unclear. Germline V gene data show CDR1 as SGHKS and CDR2 as YYEKEE (reference sequence). CDR3 length: 13 residues. Trimming pared 4 bases from V and 7 bases from J, leaving 12 bases between. CDR3 sequence (DNA): TGTGCCAGCAGCCCCCCCCTAGAAAATGAGCAGTTCTTC. This codes for CASSPPLENEQFF.

The genes are TRBV7-3 and TRBJ2-5; 7 bases align to TRBD2. The junction had 5 bases not matched to a gene; V was cut back by 5 bases and J by 5 bases. The CDR3 spans 13 residues. The V gene's germline CDR1 is SGHTA and CDR2 FQGTGA. The CDR3 reads CASSTREGETQYF. DNA for the CDR3: TGTGCCAGCAGCACTAGGGAGGGGGAGACCCAGTACTTC.

This clone was seen once. This sequence joins TRBV5-5 and TRBJ2-7; 10 nucleotides align to TRBD1. Germline CDR1 SGHKS, CDR2 YYEKEE (reference sequence). The CDR3 consists of 15 residues. The trim removed 4 bases at V and 2 bases at J, leaving 6 bases unmatched. The CDR3 sequence is CASSGGGQGTYEQYF. The CDR3, as DNA: TGTGCCAGCAGCGGTGGGGGACAGGGGACCTACGAGCAGTACTTC. The full variable domain, completed using reference TRBV5-5 and TRBJ2-7, is DAGVTQSPTHLIKTRGQQVTLRCSPISGHKSVSWYQQVLGQGPQFIFQYYEKEERGRGNFPDRFSARQFPNYSSELNVNALLLGDSALYLCASSGGGQGTYEQYFGPGTRLTVT.

The V call is TRBV6-6, the J call TRBJ1-5; the D is unclear. Looked up from germline, CDR1 is MNHNY and CDR2 is SVGAGI (reference sequence). CDR3 length: 14 residues. V lost 4 bases and J lost 4, with 11 bases in between. CDR3 DNA sequence: TGTGCCAGCAGTTTCCCTGGCAGGAATCAGCCCCAGCATTTT. Amino acid sequence: CASSFPGRNQPQHF.

J is TRBJ1-4 and V is TRBV9, with D unclear. V was shortened by 0 bases and J by 8 bases, with 17 bases between the two germline ends. Germline CDR1 reads SGDLS; CDR2 reads YYNGEE. The CDR3 length is 16 residues. The CDR3 DNA reads as TGTGCCAGCAGCGTAGCTCCGGGCCTCTCGGGGGAAAAACTGTTTTTT. The encoded protein is CASSVAPGLSGEKLFF.

The chain uses TRBV4-3 and TRBJ1-2, with a tentative D call TRBD1 (5 bases). V was pared by 0 bases and J by 4 bases, with 12 bases between. Germline assignment: CDR1 LGHNA and CDR2 YSLEER. There are 15 residues in the CDR3. The CDR3 reads CASSQEGQGSYGYTF. In DNA form, the CDR3 reads TGCGCCAGCAGCCAAGAAGGGCAGGGAAGCTATGGCTACACCTTC.

The rearrangement joins TRBV15 to TRBJ1-5; weak D call: TRBD1 (6 bases). The CDR3 has 15 amino acids. The V and J ends lost 4 bases and 7 bases respectively, with 17 bases between them. CDR1 and CDR2 from the germline V gene are LNHNV and YYDKDF (reference sequence). The chain's CDR3 is CATSKRDIPGQPQHF. As DNA, the CDR3 is TGTGCCACCAGCAAAAGGGACATACCAGGGCAGCCCCAGCATTTT.

This chain connects TRBV2 to TRBJ1-5; 7 bases are a match to TRBD1. CDR1 and CDR2 (germline): SNHLY, FYNNEI. The trim removed 4 bases at V and 8 bases at J, leaving 8 bases unmatched. The CDR3 runs 14 residues. The CDR3 DNA reads TGTGCCAGCAGTGCCGGGACAGCCCTTGAGCCCCAGCATTTT. The encoded protein is CASSAGTALEPQHF.